Below, 14 T cell receptor beta chains from the same sample are listed, as sequenced in a study of blood T cell repertoires in COVID-19. Sequencing used immunoSEQ multiplex PCR; TCRdb keeps in-frame clones, though not all of them. Among 410,000 or so clones, roughly 85% were seen once, and the ten largest hold roughly 1.4%. The specimen was peripheral blood. These receptors originate from a woman aged 25 to 39 with active or convalescent COVID-19.

This chain connects TRBV19 to TRBJ1-4; 7 nucleotides agree with TRBD1. This CDR3 contains 14 residues. Germline V gene lookup returns CDR1 LNHDA and CDR2 SQIVND (reference sequence). After removal of 6 bases from V and 4 bases from J, the junction contained 5 bases not matched to a gene. The CDR3 region has the DNA TGTGCCAGTAGGATGGGACAGTATAATGAAAAACTGTTTTTT. As protein: CASRMGQYNEKLFF.

The chain's CDR3 is CASSTPLTNEQFF. As DNA, the CDR3 is TGTGCCAGTAGCACTCCCCTTACCAATGAGCAGTTCTTC. This chain joins TRBV19 and TRBJ2-1; no clear D gene. Deletions cut 6 bases from V and 6 bases from J, with 12 bases between. This CDR3 spans 13 amino acids. Looked up from germline, CDR1 is LNHDA and CDR2 is SQIVND (reference sequence).

The genes are TRBV9 and TRBJ1-5; 9 bases align to TRBD1. The CDR3 is 15 residues long. The V and J ends lost 2 bases and 6 bases, in that order; junction bases with no gene match: 6. Germline V CDR1 and CDR2: SGDLS, YYNGEE. CDR3 sequence: CASSVSTGGGQPQHF. CDR3 nucleotide sequence: TGTGCCAGCAGCGTCAGTACAGGGGGCGGTCAGCCCCAGCATTTT.

This chain uses TRBV9 with TRBJ2-7; 7 bases line up with TRBD2. This CDR3 is built from 13 residues. Germline V gene lookup returns CDR1 SGDLS and CDR2 YYNGEE. After removal of 3 bases from V and 4 bases from J, the junction contained 4 bases not matched to a gene. CDR3 residues: CASSAPGRYEQYF. As DNA, the CDR3 is TGTGCCAGCAGCGCCCCCGGGAGGTACGAGCAGTACTTC.

The CDR3 region has the DNA TGTGCCAGCAGCATCGGACAGCTCTATGGCTACACCTTC. Translated: CASSIGQLYGYTF. This rearrangement joins TRBV6-5 to TRBJ1-2; possibly TRBD1 for D (6 bases). Trimming stripped 6 bases from V and 4 bases from J, with 12 bases between. This CDR3 is 13 amino acids long. The germline gives CDR1 MNHEY, CDR2 SVGAGI.

The genes are TRBV3-1 (or the pseudogene TRBV3-2) and TRBJ1-2; D not resolved. The V end was cut by 1 base, the J end by 1 base, with 7 bases between. The CDR3 consists of 14 residues. Germline V CDR1 and CDR2: LGHDT, YNNKEL (reference sequence). In nucleotides, the CDR3 is TGTGCCAGCAGCCAAGGCGTCCTTAACTATGGCTACACCTTC. This sequence encodes CASSQGVLNYGYTF.

The J gene is TRBJ2-5, the V gene TRBV7-9; 7 bases are shared with TRBD1. Germline V gives CDR1 SEHNR, CDR2 FQNEAQ (reference sequence). CDR3 length: 15 amino acids. J lost 2 bases, V lost 6 bases, and 9 bases had no gene match. CDR3 loop: CASRPRGTEQETQYF. The CDR3 DNA reads TGTGCCAGCAGGCCCCGAGGGACAGAGCAAGAGACCCAGTACTTC.

The sample holds a few counts of this clone. The chain employs TRBV18 and TRBJ1-5; 7 bases agree with TRBD1. CDR1 is KGHSH, CDR2 LQKENI, per germline. CDR3 length: 13 residues. V shed 4 bases and J 4 bases; nucleotides not matched to a gene: 1. The CDR3 DNA follows: TGTGCCAGCTCACGACAGGGAAATCAGCCCCAGCATTTT. Protein sequence: CASSRQGNQPQHF.

The rearrangement joins TRBV14 to TRBJ2-5; D possibly corresponds to TRBD2 (5 bases). The CDR3 loop spans 12 amino acids. Trimming left V 3 bases short and J 5 bases short, with 7 bases between. The germline gives CDR1 SGHDN, CDR2 FVKESK. CDR3 loop: CASSQEVETQYF. CDR3 nucleotides: TGTGCCAGCAGCCAGGAGGTCGAGACCCAGTACTTC.

The chain couples TRBV18 to TRBJ2-1; D is undetermined. Trimming took off 3 bases at V and 0 bases at J, with 6 bases between the two ends. This CDR3 is built from 14 residues. CDR1 is KGHSH, CDR2 LQKENI, per germline. The DNA for the CDR3 is TGTGCCAGCTCACCGCGAGCCTCCTACAATGAGCAGTTCTTC. It codes for CASSPRASYNEQFF.

CDR3 sequence reads: CASSLGLAGGTGELFF. CDR3 in DNA: TGCGCCAGCAGCTTGGGACTAGCGGGGGGCACCGGGGAGCTGTTTTTT. The rearrangement links TRBV5-1 to TRBJ2-2, with TRBD2 matching over 13 bases. Trimming cost V 0 bases and J 4 bases; bases outside gene matches: 0. The germline gives CDR1 SGHRS, CDR2 YFSETQ. The CDR3 length is 16 residues.

As to this clone: At the DNA level, this CDR3 is encoded by other sequences in the same sample as well. The chain has TRBV10-3 and TRBJ2-1, with 8 bases that match TRBD1. CDR1 and CDR2 (germline): ENHRY, SYGVKD. V trimming: 6 bases; J trimming: 1 base; junction bases outside the gene matches: 2. CDR3 size: 14 residues. DNA for the CDR3: TGTGCCATCAGCGGGACAGGTTCCTACAATGAGCAGTTCTTC. Protein: CAISGTGSYNEQFF.

This sequence joins TRBV19 and TRBJ2-2; no clear D gene. CDR1 and CDR2 from the germline V gene are LNHDA and SQIVND (reference sequence). Trimming shortened V by 3 bases and J by 5 bases, and 7 bases separated the two germline ends. The CDR3 runs 13 residues. CDR3 in amino acids: CASSIEYTGELFF. Here the CDR3 DNA reads TGTGCCAGTAGTATCGAGTATACCGGGGAGCTGTTTTTT. The full variable domain, in which reference TRBV19 and TRBJ2-2 provide the parts outside the CDR3, is DGGITQSPKYLFRKEGQNVTLSCEQNLNHDAMYWYRQDPGQGLRLIYYSQIVNDFQKGDIAEGYSVSREKKESFPLTVTSAQKNPTAFYLCASSIEYTGELFFGEGSRLTVL.

The chain has TRBV9 and TRBJ1-4, with TRBD1 matching 10 bases. V dropped 3 bases and J dropped 8; count of bases not matched to a gene: 7. Germline CDR1 SGDLS, CDR2 YYNGEE. The CDR3 is 15 residues long. CDR3 nucleotides: TGTGCCAGCAGCGCTCAGGGACAGGGGATGGAAAAACTGTTTTTT. The encoded protein is CASSAQGQGMEKLFF.